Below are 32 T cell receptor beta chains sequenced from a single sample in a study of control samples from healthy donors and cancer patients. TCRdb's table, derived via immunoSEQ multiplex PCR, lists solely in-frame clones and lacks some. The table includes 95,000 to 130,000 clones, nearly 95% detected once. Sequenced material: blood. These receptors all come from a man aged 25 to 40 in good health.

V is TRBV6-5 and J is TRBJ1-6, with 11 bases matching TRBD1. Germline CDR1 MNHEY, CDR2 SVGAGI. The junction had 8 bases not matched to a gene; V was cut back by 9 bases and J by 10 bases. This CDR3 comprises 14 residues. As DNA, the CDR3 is TGTGCCAGTACCCGGGACAGGGGGTACTCACCCCTCCACTTT. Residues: CASTRDRGYSPLHF.

The CDR3 DNA sequence: TGTGCCAGTAGGAGCCGAGGGACTAAAGCTGAAAAACTGTTTTTT. Translated, it gives CASRSRGTKAEKLFF. The gene calls are TRBV19 and TRBJ1-4; D is perhaps TRBD1 (5 bases). Germline V CDR1 and CDR2: LNHDA, SQIVND (reference sequence). Trimming stripped 6 bases from V and 7 bases from J, with 18 bases between. CDR3 length: 15 residues.

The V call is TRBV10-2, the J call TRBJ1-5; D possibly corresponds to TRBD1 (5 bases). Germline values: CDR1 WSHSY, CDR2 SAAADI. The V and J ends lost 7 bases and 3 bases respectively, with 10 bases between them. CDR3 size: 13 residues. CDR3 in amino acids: CASKDSDNQPQHF. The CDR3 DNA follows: TGCGCCAGCAAAGACAGTGACAATCAGCCCCAGCATTTT.

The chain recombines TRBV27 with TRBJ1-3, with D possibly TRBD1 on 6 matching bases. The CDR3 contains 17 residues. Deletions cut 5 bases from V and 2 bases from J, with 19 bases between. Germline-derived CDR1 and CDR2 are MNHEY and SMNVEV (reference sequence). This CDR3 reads CASSQRPTGSPGNTIYF. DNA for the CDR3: TGTGCCAGCAGTCAACGTCCTACAGGGAGCCCTGGAAACACCATATATTTT.

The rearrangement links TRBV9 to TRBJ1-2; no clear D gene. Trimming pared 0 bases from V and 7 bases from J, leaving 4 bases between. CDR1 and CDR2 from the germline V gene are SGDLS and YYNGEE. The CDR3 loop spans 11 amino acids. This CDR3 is CASSVVGGYTF. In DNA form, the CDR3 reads TGTGCCAGCAGCGTAGTCGGTGGCTACACCTTC.

CDR3 bases: TGTGCCAGCAGCTCGCCGAATCTTCAGATCTCGAGCTCCTATAATTCACCCCTCCACTTT. Its translation is CASSSPNLQISSSYNSPLHF. V usage is TRBV28 and J usage is TRBJ1-6; D call uncertain. Trimming stripped 6 bases from V and 0 bases from J, with 24 bases between. The germline V gene has CDR1 MDHEN and CDR2 SYDVKM. The CDR3 loop spans 20 amino acids.

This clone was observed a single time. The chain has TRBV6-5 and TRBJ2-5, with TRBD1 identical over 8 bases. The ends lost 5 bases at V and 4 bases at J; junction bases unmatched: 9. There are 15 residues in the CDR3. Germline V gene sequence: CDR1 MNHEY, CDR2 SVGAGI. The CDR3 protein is CASSLTGGRVETQYF. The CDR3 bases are TGTGCCAGCAGTCTTACAGGGGGTAGGGTAGAGACCCAGTACTTC.

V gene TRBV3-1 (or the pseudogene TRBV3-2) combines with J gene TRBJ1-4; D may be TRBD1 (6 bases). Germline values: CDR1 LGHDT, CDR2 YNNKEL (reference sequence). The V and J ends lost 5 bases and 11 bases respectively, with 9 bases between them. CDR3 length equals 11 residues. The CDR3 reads CASSERGKLFF. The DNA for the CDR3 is TGTGCCAGCAGCGAGAGGGGGAAACTGTTTTTT.

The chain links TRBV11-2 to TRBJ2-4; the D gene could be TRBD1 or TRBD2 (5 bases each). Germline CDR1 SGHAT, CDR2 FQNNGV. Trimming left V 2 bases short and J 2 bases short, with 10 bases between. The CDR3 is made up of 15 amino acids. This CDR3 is CASSLTGASKNIQYF. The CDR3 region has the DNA TGTGCCAGCAGCTTAACCGGGGCATCCAAAAACATTCAGTACTTC. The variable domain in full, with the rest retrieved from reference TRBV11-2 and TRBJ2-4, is EAGVAQSPRYKIIEKRQSVAFWCNPISGHATLYWYQQILGQGPKLLIQFQNNGVVDDSQLPKDRFSAERLKGVDSTLKIQPAKLEDSAVYLCASSLTGASKNIQYFGAGTRLSVL.

DNA of the CDR3: TGCGCCAGCAGCAGTACAGCCAATGAGCAGTTCTTC. Translating it yields CASSSTANEQFF. The genes are TRBV4-1 and TRBJ2-1; no clear D gene. V lost 5 bases and J lost 6, with 8 bases in between. This CDR3 comprises 12 residues. CDR1 and CDR2 from the germline V gene are MGHRA and YSYEKL.

The CDR3 sequence is CASSHMNSGNTIYF. The DNA of the CDR3 is TGTGCCAGCAGCCATATGAACTCTGGAAACACCATATATTTT. The rearrangement uses TRBV3-1 (or the pseudogene TRBV3-2) and TRBJ1-3; no firm D call. V was cut by 3 bases and J by 0 bases, with 6 bases left in between. This CDR3 region has 14 residues. CDR1 is LGHDT and CDR2 is YNNKEL in the germline V gene (reference sequence).

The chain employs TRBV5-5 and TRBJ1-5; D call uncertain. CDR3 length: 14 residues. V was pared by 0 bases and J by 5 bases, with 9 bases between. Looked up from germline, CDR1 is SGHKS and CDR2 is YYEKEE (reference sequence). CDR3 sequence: CASSLASSYQPQHF. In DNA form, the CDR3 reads TGTGCCAGCAGCTTGGCCAGTTCCTATCAGCCCCAGCATTTT.

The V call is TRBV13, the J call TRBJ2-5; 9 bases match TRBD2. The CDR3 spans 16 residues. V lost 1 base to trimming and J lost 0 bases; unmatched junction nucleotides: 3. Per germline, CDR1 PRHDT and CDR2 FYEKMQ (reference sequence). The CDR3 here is CASSLELAGDQETQYF. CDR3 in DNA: TGTGCCAGCAGCTTAGAGTTAGCGGGGGACCAAGAGACCCAGTACTTC.

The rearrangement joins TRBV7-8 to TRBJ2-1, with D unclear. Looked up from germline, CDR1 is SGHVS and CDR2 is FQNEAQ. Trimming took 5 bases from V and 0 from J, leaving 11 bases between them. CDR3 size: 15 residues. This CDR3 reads CASSPAGPSYNEQFF. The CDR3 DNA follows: TGTGCCAGCAGCCCCGCAGGACCCTCCTACAATGAGCAGTTCTTC.

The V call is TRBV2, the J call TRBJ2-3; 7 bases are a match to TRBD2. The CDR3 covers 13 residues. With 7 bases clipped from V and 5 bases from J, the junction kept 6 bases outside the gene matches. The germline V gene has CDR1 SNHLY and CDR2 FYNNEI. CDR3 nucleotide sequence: TGTGCCAGCACTGGACTAGTCCAAGATACGCAGTATTTT. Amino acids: CASTGLVQDTQYF.

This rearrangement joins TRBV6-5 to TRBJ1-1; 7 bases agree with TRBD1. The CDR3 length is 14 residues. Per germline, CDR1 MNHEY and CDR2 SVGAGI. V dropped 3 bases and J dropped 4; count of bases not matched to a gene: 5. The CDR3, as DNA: TGTGCCAGCAGTTATTACAGGGGCGGCACTGAAGCTTTCTTT. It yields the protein CASSYYRGGTEAFF.

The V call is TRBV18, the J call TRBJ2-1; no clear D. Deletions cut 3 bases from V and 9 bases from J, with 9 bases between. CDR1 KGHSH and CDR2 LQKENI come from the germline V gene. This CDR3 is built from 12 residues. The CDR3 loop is CASSPTIIEQFF. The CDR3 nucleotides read TGTGCCAGCTCACCTACAATTATTGAGCAGTTCTTC.

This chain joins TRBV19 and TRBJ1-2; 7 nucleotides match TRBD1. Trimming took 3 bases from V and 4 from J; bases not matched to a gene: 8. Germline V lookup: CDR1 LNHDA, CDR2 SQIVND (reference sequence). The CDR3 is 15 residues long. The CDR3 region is CASSIPGQQAYGYTF. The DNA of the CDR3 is TGTGCCAGTAGTATTCCGGGACAGCAGGCCTATGGCTACACCTTC.

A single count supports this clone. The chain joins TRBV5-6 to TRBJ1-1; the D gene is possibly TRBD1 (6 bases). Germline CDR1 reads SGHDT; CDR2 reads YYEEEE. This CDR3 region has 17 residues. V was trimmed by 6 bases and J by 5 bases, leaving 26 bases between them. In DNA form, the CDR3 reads TGTGCCAGCACCCTCCCCCACAACCGGGGGGCGCGAACTGAAGCTTTCTTT. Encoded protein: CASTLPHNRGARTEAFF.

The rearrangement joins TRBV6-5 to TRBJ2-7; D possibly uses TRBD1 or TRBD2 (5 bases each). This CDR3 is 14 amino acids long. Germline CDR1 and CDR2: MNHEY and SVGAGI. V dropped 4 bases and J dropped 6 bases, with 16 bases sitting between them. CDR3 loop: CASSWDPPRVEQYF. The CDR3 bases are TGTGCCAGCAGTTGGGACCCTCCTCGGGTCGAGCAGTACTTC.

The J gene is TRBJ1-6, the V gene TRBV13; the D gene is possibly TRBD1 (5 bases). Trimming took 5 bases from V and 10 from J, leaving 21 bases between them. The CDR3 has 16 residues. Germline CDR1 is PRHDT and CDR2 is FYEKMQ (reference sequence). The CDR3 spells CASSKRGPGSGSPLHF. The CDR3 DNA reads TGTGCCAGCAGCAAACGAGGACCAGGGTCAGGATCACCCCTCCACTTT.

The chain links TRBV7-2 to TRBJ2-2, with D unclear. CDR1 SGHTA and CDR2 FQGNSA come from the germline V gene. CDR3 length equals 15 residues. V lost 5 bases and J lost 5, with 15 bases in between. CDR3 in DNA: TGTGCCAGCAGCCCCCCACGGGTGGGGACCGGGGAGCTGTTTTTT. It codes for CASSPPRVGTGELFF.

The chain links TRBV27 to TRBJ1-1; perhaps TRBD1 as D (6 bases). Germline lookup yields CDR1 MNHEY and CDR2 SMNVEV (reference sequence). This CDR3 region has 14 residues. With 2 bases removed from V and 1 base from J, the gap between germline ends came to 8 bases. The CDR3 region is CASSLGQSNTEAFF. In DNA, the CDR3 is TGTGCCAGCAGTTTAGGACAGTCGAACACTGAAGCTTTCTTT.

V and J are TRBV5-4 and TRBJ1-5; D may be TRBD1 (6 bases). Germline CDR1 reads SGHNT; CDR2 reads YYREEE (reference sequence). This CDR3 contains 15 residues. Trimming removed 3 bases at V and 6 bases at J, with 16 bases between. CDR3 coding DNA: TGTGCCAGCAGCTCAGGGCCGGGACACGGTCAGCCCCAGCATTTT. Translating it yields CASSSGPGHGQPQHF.

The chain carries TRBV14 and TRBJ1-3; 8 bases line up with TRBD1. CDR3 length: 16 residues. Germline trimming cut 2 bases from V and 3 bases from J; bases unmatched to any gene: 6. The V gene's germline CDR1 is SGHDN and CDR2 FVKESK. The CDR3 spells CASSQYQGASGNTIYF. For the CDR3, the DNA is TGTGCCAGCAGCCAATATCAGGGGGCCAGTGGAAACACCATATATTTT.

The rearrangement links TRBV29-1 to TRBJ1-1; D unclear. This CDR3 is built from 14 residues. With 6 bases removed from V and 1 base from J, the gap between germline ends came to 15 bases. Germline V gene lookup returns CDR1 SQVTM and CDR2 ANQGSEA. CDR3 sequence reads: CSVTEEWWNTEAFF. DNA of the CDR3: TGCAGCGTCACCGAGGAATGGTGGAACACTGAAGCTTTCTTT.

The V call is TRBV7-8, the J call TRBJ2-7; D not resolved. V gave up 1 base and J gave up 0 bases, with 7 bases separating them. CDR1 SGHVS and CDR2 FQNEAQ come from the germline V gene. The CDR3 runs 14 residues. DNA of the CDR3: TGTGCCAGCAGCTTAGTGGTGGACTCCTACGAGCAGTACTTC. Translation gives CASSLVVDSYEQYF.

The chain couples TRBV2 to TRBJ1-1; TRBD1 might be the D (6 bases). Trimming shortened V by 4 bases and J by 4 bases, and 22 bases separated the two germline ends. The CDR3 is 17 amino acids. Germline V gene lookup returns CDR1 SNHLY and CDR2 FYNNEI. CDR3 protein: CASSGQGRLMGTTEAFF. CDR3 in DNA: TGTGCCAGCAGTGGGCAGGGGAGATTAATGGGTACCACTGAAGCTTTCTTT.

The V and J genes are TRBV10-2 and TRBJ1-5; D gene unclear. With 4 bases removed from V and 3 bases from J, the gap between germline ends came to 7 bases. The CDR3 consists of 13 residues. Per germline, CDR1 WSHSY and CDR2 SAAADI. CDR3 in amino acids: CASSGRINQPQHF. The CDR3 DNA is TGCGCCAGCAGTGGTAGGATCAATCAGCCCCAGCATTTT.

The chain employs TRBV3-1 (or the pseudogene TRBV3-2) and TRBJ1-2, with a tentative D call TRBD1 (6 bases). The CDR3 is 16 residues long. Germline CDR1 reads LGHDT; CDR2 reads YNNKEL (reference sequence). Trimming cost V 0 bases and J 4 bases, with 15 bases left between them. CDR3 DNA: TGTGCCAGCAGCCAAGAAAGTTGGGGGGGCAGCTATGGCTACACCTTC. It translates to CASSQESWGGSYGYTF.

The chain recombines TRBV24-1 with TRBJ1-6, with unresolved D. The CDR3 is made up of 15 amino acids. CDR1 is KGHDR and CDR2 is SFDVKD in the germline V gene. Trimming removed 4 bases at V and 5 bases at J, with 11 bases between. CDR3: CATSDPGEDNSPLHF. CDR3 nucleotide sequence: TGTGCCACCAGTGACCCCGGAGAGGATAATTCACCCCTCCACTTT.

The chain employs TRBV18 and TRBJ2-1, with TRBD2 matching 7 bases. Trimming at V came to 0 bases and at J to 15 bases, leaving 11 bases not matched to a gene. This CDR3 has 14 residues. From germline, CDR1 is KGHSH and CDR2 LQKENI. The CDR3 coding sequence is TGTGCCAGCTCACCACCAACTAGCGAAGGGCCGAGGTTCTTC. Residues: CASSPPTSEGPRFF.